This T cell receptor (beta chain) was captured in a study of CD4 and CD8 cells across lung adenocarcinoma regions. The CDR3 spans 14 residues. Trimming left V 10 bases short and J 4 bases short, with 19 bases between. From germline, CDR1 is MDHEN and CDR2 SYDVKM. TCRdb re-analysed the PCR reads in MiXCR, keeping a single row per CDR3 protein. The sample has roughly 5,200 distinct CDR3 sequences; 50% are singletons. By share, this clonotype ranks as medium-sized. Sequenced material: CD4+ T cells from the margin of a lung tumor. The sequence derives from a male donor with lung adenocarcinoma. The CD4 and CD8 labels of this study may be unreliable. This chain joins TRBV28 and TRBJ2-5; D gene unclear. This CDR3 reads CATATQRVSETQYF. Written as DNA, the CDR3 is TGTGCCACCGCCACCCAAAGGGTTTCAGAGACCCAGTACTTC.